The 24 T cell receptor beta chains below come from one sample, sequenced in a study of low-dose radiotherapy and immunotherapy resistance in tumors. First-strand cDNA relied on TRAV- and TRBV-specific primers spanning alpha and beta chains. Over roughly 20 PCR cycles, TCRs were amplified from a constant-region primer and V-primer adapter. TCRdb reprocessed the reads with MiXCR, giving one entry per CDR3 protein. The sample shows 11,000 or so distinct CDR3 sequences, over 55% of them seen only once. The source is a human donor with advanced metastatic prostate, ovarian, gallbladder or colorectal cancer (not recorded which). This table probably holds off-target reads from a library built for another chain.

The chain combines TRBV3-1 with TRBJ1-2; 7 nucleotides agree with TRBD1. Germline V gene sequence: CDR1 LGHDT, CDR2 YNNKEL (reference sequence). The CDR3 runs 13 residues. With 4 bases clipped from V and 2 bases from J, the junction kept 1 base outside the gene matches. In DNA, the CDR3 is TGTGCCAGCAGCCCGGGACAGAACTATGGCTACACCTTC. Encoded protein: CASSPGQNYGYTF.

V is TRBV12-3 or TRBV12-4 and J is TRBJ1-3; possibly TRBD1 for D (6 bases). The V and J ends lost 6 bases and 4 bases respectively, with 16 bases between them. CDR3 length: 15 amino acids. This CDR3 reads CASRRTARIGNTIYF. CDR3 in DNA: TGTGCCAGCAGAAGGACAGCTAGAATCGGAAACACCATATATTTT.

J is TRBJ1-1 and V is TRBV19; D not resolved. The CDR3 runs 13 residues. From germline, CDR1 is LNHDA and CDR2 SQIVND (reference sequence). Trimming took off 1 base at V and 7 bases at J, with 10 bases between the two ends. The chain's CDR3 is CASSIGPGNEAFF. The CDR3 DNA is TGTGCCAGTAGTATAGGGCCCGGGAATGAAGCTTTCTTT.

This clonotype has more than one count but fewer than ten. The chain employs TRBV5-5 and TRBJ1-5; D gene ambiguous. The CDR3 consists of 14 residues. Germline values: CDR1 SGHKS, CDR2 YYEKEE (reference sequence). The V and J ends lost 1 base and 4 bases respectively, with 9 bases between them. Written as DNA, the CDR3 is TGTGCCAGCAGCTTGCGTTCGGGGAATCAGCCCCAGCATTTT. This gives the protein CASSLRSGNQPQHF.

Regarding this clonotype: The germline gene is not matched at one end of the junction; a read error may be the cause. V gene TRBV5-3 combines with J gene TRBJ2-3; 13 bases are a match to TRBD2. TRBV5-3 has ORF status, its function being uncertain. This CDR3 comprises 16 residues. CDR3 sequence: CASSLVRLAGGDTQYF. The CDR3 DNA is TGTGCCAGCAGCTTGGTTCGACTAGCGGGAGGTGATACGCAGTATTTT.

This sequence joins TRBV7-3 and TRBJ2-5, with 10 bases fitting TRBD2. CDR1 is SGHTA and CDR2 is FQGTGA in the germline V gene. The V gene end was trimmed by 8 bases and the J gene end by 2 bases; junction bases not matched to a gene: 5. The CDR3 is made up of 14 amino acids. The CDR3 region is CASAVLAGQETQYF. The CDR3 nucleotides read TGTGCCAGCGCGGTACTAGCGGGACAAGAGACCCAGTACTTC.

This rearrangement joins TRBV4-3 to TRBJ1-6; D gene unclear. The germline V gene has CDR1 LGHNA and CDR2 YSLEER. V gave up 0 bases and J gave up 7 bases, with 13 bases separating them. The CDR3 extends over 16 amino acids. Here the CDR3 DNA reads TGCGCCAGCAGCCAAGAAGGCCGGGTCTACAATTCACCCCTCCACTTT. Amino acids: CASSQEGRVYNSPLHF.

The rearrangement joins TRBV6-2 or TRBV6-3 to TRBJ2-1; D might be TRBD2 (6 bases). This CDR3 spans 15 amino acids. Trimming removed 6 bases at V and 8 bases at J, with 20 bases between. Germline CDR1 reads MNHEY; CDR2 reads SVGEGT. CDR3 protein: CASSRGGEVGYEQFF. DNA for the CDR3: TGTGCCAGCAGCCGAGGAGGGGAGGTTGGCTATGAGCAGTTCTTC.

The J gene is TRBJ2-1, the V gene TRBV6-1; 8 bases are a match to TRBD2. The CDR3 totals 14 residues. CDR1 and CDR2 from the germline V gene are MNHNS and SASEGT. The ends lost 6 bases at V and 8 bases at J; junction bases unmatched: 9. The CDR3 DNA follows: TGTGCCAGCAGACAGACCGGGACTAGTTATGAGCAGTTCTTC. As protein: CASRQTGTSYEQFF.

J is TRBJ2-2 and V is TRBV14; 11 bases are a match to TRBD2. This CDR3 has 17 amino acids. The germline gives CDR1 SGHDN, CDR2 FVKESK. V was clipped by 4 bases and J by 2 bases; unmatched bases: 6. CDR3 sequence: CASSPKLAGVNTGELFF. CDR3 nucleotide sequence: TGTGCCAGCAGCCCTAAACTAGCGGGAGTAAACACCGGGGAGCTGTTTTTT.

The chain employs TRBV11-2 and TRBJ2-7; 7 bases align to TRBD2. With V trimmed by 1 base and J by 5 bases, 8 bases remained unmatched. Germline V gene data show CDR1 as SGHAT and CDR2 as FQNNGV. CDR3 size: 15 residues. The CDR3 DNA sequence: TGTGCCAGCAGCTTAGGTCGTGCGGGAGATCACGAGCAGTACTTC. Translation: CASSLGRAGDHEQYF.

CDR3 DNA: TGCAGTGCTAGTCCCGGGACTAGCGGGAGGGAGCAGTACTTC. It is translated as CSASPGTSGREQYF. This sequence joins TRBV20-1 and TRBJ2-7, with TRBD2 matching 15 bases. CDR3 length equals 14 residues. The J segment lost 7 bases and the V segment lost 3 bases, leaving 4 bases of the junction unmatched. The germline V gene encodes CDR1 DFQATT and CDR2 SNEGSKA (reference sequence).

The chain combines TRBV9 with TRBJ2-4; 13 bases fit TRBD2. Germline trimming cut 4 bases from V and 4 bases from J; bases unmatched to any gene: 17. The CDR3 has 20 amino acids. Germline loops: CDR1 SGDLS, CDR2 YYNGEE. The CDR3 region has the DNA TGTGCCAGCAGCCACGGGGGGACTAGCGGGGACCGCTTGTCTAAAAACATTCAGTACTTC. Amino acids: CASSHGGTSGDRLSKNIQYF.

In this sample, this clonotype turned up a few times. The chain uses TRBV19 and TRBJ1-6; 11 positions agree with TRBD1. V trimming: 2 bases; J trimming: 9 bases; junction bases outside the gene matches: 3. This CDR3 has 15 residues. The V gene's germline CDR1 is LNHDA and CDR2 SQIVND (reference sequence). The DNA for the CDR3 is TGTGCCAGTAGTATACCCGGACAGGGGGCTTCACCCCTCCACTTT. Protein: CASSIPGQGASPLHF. Based on the CDR3 plus reference TRBV19 and TRBJ1-6, the full variable domain is DGGITQSPKYLFRKEGQNVTLSCEQNLNHDAMYWYRQDPGQGLRLIYYSQIVNDFQKGDIAEGYSVSREKKESFPLTVTSAQKNPTAFYLCASSIPGQGASPLHFGNGTRLTVT.

In its sample, this clonotype was seen a few times. The chain is built from TRBV12-3 or TRBV12-4 and TRBJ1-6; TRBD1 is a possible D gene (5 bases). The V gene lost 3 bases and the J gene lost 10 bases, with 10 bases spanning the gap. The CDR3 extends over 13 amino acids. The CDR3 region has the DNA TGTGCCAGCAGTTTCCCCGGGGGGTCACCCCTCCACTTT. It is translated as CASSFPGGSPLHF.

The chain uses TRBV4-2 and TRBJ2-3; D perhaps matches TRBD2 (6 bases). V lost 8 bases and J 2 bases, leaving 17 bases between the germline ends. The CDR3 has 15 amino acids. Germline V lookup: CDR1 LGHNA, CDR2 YNFKEQ. CDR3 coding DNA: TGTGCCAGCGGGGGATTAGCGGAGGTCACAGATACGCAGTATTTT. This translates into CASGGLAEVTDTQYF.

This chain joins TRBV2 and TRBJ2-3; D is perhaps TRBD2 (5 bases). The germline gives CDR1 SNHLY, CDR2 FYNNEI. CDR3 size: 15 residues. V lost 1 base and J 1 base, leaving 9 bases between the germline ends. The CDR3 sequence: CASSEELGGTDTQYF. DNA of the CDR3: TGTGCCAGCAGTGAAGAACTCGGGGGCACAGATACGCAGTATTTT.

The V and J genes are TRBV7-2 and TRBJ1-5; maybe TRBD1 (6 bases). The CDR3 is 13 amino acids. Trimming took 5 bases from V and 2 from J, leaving 7 bases between them. CDR1 SGHTA and CDR2 FQGNSA come from the germline V gene. The DNA for the CDR3 is TGTGCCAGCAGCCCAGGGGGCAATCAGCCCCAGCATTTT. This codes for CASSPGGNQPQHF.

The chain joins TRBV2 to TRBJ1-1; the match to TRBD1 covers 9 bases. V trimming: 3 bases; J trimming: 3 bases; junction bases outside the gene matches: 8. CDR1 and CDR2 (germline): SNHLY, FYNNEI. The CDR3 has 16 residues. The CDR3 spells CASSEAYRGQDTEAFF. Here the CDR3 DNA reads TGTGCCAGCAGTGAGGCTTACAGGGGGCAGGACACTGAAGCTTTCTTT.

V and J are TRBV19 and TRBJ2-2, with TRBD1 identical over 10 bases. There are 17 residues in the CDR3. Trimming removed 3 bases from V and 4 bases from J; junction bases left unmatched: 8. Germline V lookup: CDR1 LNHDA, CDR2 SQIVND (reference sequence). The CDR3 nucleotides read TGTGCCAGTAGTATTTGGGGGACAGGGGTCGGCACCGGGGAGCTGTTTTTT. Amino acid sequence: CASSIWGTGVGTGELFF.

The chain uses TRBV15 and TRBJ2-7; the match to TRBD2 covers 7 bases. The CDR3 totals 19 residues. V trimming: 0 bases; J trimming: 3 bases; junction bases outside the gene matches: 17. CDR1 is LNHNV, CDR2 YYDKDF, per germline (reference sequence). CDR3 sequence: CATSRDQGGFGGSYYEQYF. In DNA form, the CDR3 reads TGTGCCACCAGCAGAGATCAGGGAGGGTTCGGAGGCTCTTACTACGAGCAGTACTTC. Full variable domain (outside the CDR3, taken from reference TRBV15 and TRBJ2-7): DAMVIQNPRYQVTQFGKPVTLSCSQTLNHNVMYWYQQKSSQAPKLLFHYYDKDFNNEADTPDNFQSRRPNTSFCFLDIRSPGLGDTAMYLCATSRDQGGFGGSYYEQYFGPGTRLTVT.

The chain recombines TRBV28 with TRBJ2-7; D might be TRBD1 (7 bases). V was pared by 10 bases and J by 6 bases, with 25 bases between. Germline-derived CDR1 and CDR2 are MDHEN and SYDVKM. The CDR3 contains 15 residues. The CDR3 nucleotides are TGTGCCACCTCGGGCAGGGGGAGGTATAGGGGCGAGCAGTACTTC. Protein: CATSGRGRYRGEQYF.

V and J are TRBV6-1 and TRBJ2-2; 8 bases match TRBD1. V trimming: 4 bases; J trimming: 6 bases; junction bases outside the gene matches: 7. Germline V lookup: CDR1 MNHNS, CDR2 SASEGT. The CDR3 contains 15 residues. The CDR3 loop is CASSATGVYSGELFF. In nucleotides, the CDR3 is TGTGCCAGCAGTGCGACAGGGGTTTATTCCGGGGAGCTGTTTTTT.

This sequence joins TRBV10-3 and TRBJ1-4; D gene uncertain. Germline V gene sequence: CDR1 ENHRY, CDR2 SYGVKD. The CDR3 consists of 14 residues. The germline V and J ends were trimmed by 10 bases and 7 bases, with 19 bases remaining between them. CDR3 nucleotides: TGTGCCACCTACGAGGGCGGTAAGAGTGAAAAACTGTTTTTT. Translation gives CATYEGGKSEKLFF.